Listed below are T cell receptor beta chains from one sample, sequenced in a study of T-cell reconstitution after alpha-beta-depleted transplantation in children. TCRdb reanalysed the PCR reads using MiXCR and keeps one entry per CDR3 protein. The repertoire holds 500,000 or so distinct CDR3 sequences, with around a third as singletons. The source material was PBMCs from the stem cell graft donor, sampled from the stem cell graft. Every receptor here comes from a human donor who donated a stem cell graft to a child with aplastic anemia. CDR3s include the opening cysteine and the closing phenylalanine or tryptophan. The D gene is left open where the match is weak. Only part of the rows carry a size: once, few, many, or a class if the clone is expanded.

V,size,D,J,DNA,CDR3
TRBV6-2/TRBV6-3,.,TRBD2,TRBJ2-1,TGTGCCAGCAACGTAGCGGGAGACAATGAGCAGTTCTTC,CASNVAGDNEQFF
TRBV7-2,few,TRBD2,TRBJ2-3,TGTGCCAGCAGCTACGGGACTAGACTCACAGATACGCAGTATTTT,CASSYGTRLTDTQYF
TRBV6-1,.,.,TRBJ1-5,TGTGCCAGCAAGTGGAACAGTCTTCAGCCCCAGCATTTT,CASKWNSLQPQHF
TRBV29-1,once,.,TRBJ2-5,TGCAGCGCAGCGGGACAACAAGAGACCCAGTACTTC,CSAAGQQETQYF
TRBV4-3,.,.,TRBJ1-1,TGCGCCAGCAGCCGGTCGGACACCCGGACTGAAGCTTTCTTT,CASSRSDTRTEAFF
TRBV29-1,.,TRBD2,TRBJ2-7,TGCAGCGGGACTAGCGGTTCCTACGAGCAGTACTTC,CSGTSGSYEQYF
TRBV5-5,.,.,TRBJ1-4,TGTGCCAGCAGCTTGTTCGCAGGAACTAATGAAAAACTGTTTTTT,CASSLFAGTNEKLFF
TRBV5-1,.,.,TRBJ2-5,TGCGCCAGCAGCTTGGCAAGGGGAGTAGAAGAGACCCAGTACTTC,CASSLARGVEETQYF
TRBV7-2,.,.,TRBJ2-7,TGTGCCAGCAGCTTATCTTCCGTTAGCTCCTACGAGCAGTACTTC,CASSLSSVSSYEQYF
TRBV20-1,.,TRBD2,TRBJ2-3,TGCAGTGCTAGAGGTCTAGCGGATTTAGGGACAGATACGCAGTATTTT,CSARGLADLGTDTQYF
TRBV20-1,.,.,TRBJ1-2,TGCAGTGCTAGAGCAGCTTACTATGGCTACACCTTC,CSARAAYYGYTF
TRBV4-1,.,TRBD2,TRBJ2-1,TGCGCCAGCAGCCAAGATCTTTCACTAGCGGTTTACAATGAGCAGTTCTTC,CASSQDLSLAVYNEQFF
TRBV30,.,.,TRBJ1-2,TGTGCCTGGAGCGGCGGCAAAACCCACTATGGCTACACCTTC,CAWSGGKTHYGYTF
TRBV28,.,.,TRBJ2-1,TGTGCCAGCAGTTTGGCGGGATGGAGGCAGTTCTTC,CASSLAGWRQFF
TRBV7-2,once,TRBD1,TRBJ2-3,TGTGCCAGCAGCTCCCAGACAGGGGGCACAGATACGCAGTATTTT,CASSSQTGGTDTQYF
TRBV12-3/TRBV12-4,few,.,TRBJ2-3,TGTGCCAGCAGTCAGCTCGCGACAGCGGATAGCACAGATACGCAGTATTTT,CASSQLATADSTDTQYF
TRBV5-1,.,.,TRBJ2-5,TGCGCCAGCAGCTTGGCCACGGGCCCCCAAGAGACCCAGTACTTC,CASSLATGPQETQYF
TRBV24-1,.,.,TRBJ2-3,TGTGCCACCAGTGGGGGACGCGAGTTACTACCAGATACGCAGTATTTT,CATSGGRELLPDTQYF
TRBV29-1,.,.,TRBJ2-1,TGCAGCGTTGAAGATCGCCGCCATGAGCAGTTCTTC,CSVEDRRHEQFF
TRBV2,.,TRBD1,TRBJ2-1,TGTGCCAGCAACCGGGACAGAAGCTCCTACAATGAGCAGTTCTTC,CASNRDRSSYNEQFF
TRBV2,.,.,TRBJ1-5,TGTGCCAGCAGTGAGGATCAGACAGTCAATCAGCCCCAGCATTTT,CASSEDQTVNQPQHF
TRBV24-1,few,TRBD2,TRBJ2-3,TGTGCCACCAGTGATACCGGGACTAGCAATGCAGATACGCAGTATTTT,CATSDTGTSNADTQYF
TRBV7-2,few,.,TRBJ2-7,TGTGCCAGCAGCCACAGATCCGGGGTGGACGAGCAGTACTTC,CASSHRSGVDEQYF
TRBV12-3/TRBV12-4,.,.,TRBJ2-4,TGTGCCAGCAGTTTGGAGGGGGCTCTGGCCAAAAACATTCAGTACTTC,CASSLEGALAKNIQYF
TRBV4-2,few,TRBD2,TRBJ2-1,TGTGCCAGCAGCCAAGATAGGAGCGGGAGGGCCCATGAGCAGTTCTTC,CASSQDRSGRAHEQFF
TRBV11-2,.,.,TRBJ2-3,TGTGCCAGCAGCTCCCTCCATGCTCGGGGCCCAGATACGCAGTATTTT,CASSSLHARGPDTQYF
TRBV15,.,.,TRBJ1-1,TGTGCCACCAGCAGAGGTCGGGGTAACATGAACACTGAAGCTTTCTTT,CATSRGRGNMNTEAFF
TRBV7-2,few,.,TRBJ1-5,TGTGCCAGCAGCTTGTTCGGGGCGGCCCAGCATTTT,CASSLFGAAQHF
TRBV6-6,.,.,TRBJ2-2,TGTGGGACAGCGAACACCGGGGAGCTGTTTTTT,CGTANTGELFF
TRBV15,few,TRBD1,TRBJ2-7,TGTGCCACCGCGGGACAGGGGTATGGCGAGCAGTACTTC,CATAGQGYGEQYF
TRBV20-1,few,TRBD1,TRBJ1-5,TGCAGTGCCGGGACAGGCCTCAATCAGCCCCAGCATTTT,CSAGTGLNQPQHF
TRBV24-1,few,.,TRBJ1-5,TGTGCCACCAGTGATCCAAGGCAGGGTGACCAGCCCCAGCATTTT,CATSDPRQGDQPQHF
TRBV6-5,few,.,TRBJ2-2,TGTGCCAGCAGTTACGACAGATACACCGGGGAGCTGTTTTTT,CASSYDRYTGELFF
TRBV13,.,TRBD1,TRBJ2-7,TGTGCCAGCAGCGCTGGGACAGGGGGCATCTACGAGCAGTACTTC,CASSAGTGGIYEQYF
TRBV7-9,.,.,TRBJ2-7,TGTGCCAGCAGCTTCGGGGAGGTCTACGAGCAGTACTTC,CASSFGEVYEQYF
TRBV20-1,few,.,TRBJ2-1,TGCAGTGCTAGAGATTATACGTTATCTGGGGTCTACAATGAGCAGTTCTTC,CSARDYTLSGVYNEQFF
TRBV20-1,.,.,TRBJ1-4,TGCAGTGCTAGCCCGGCCCGTGTCTGGGCCCGTGATAGGAATGAAAAACTGTTTTTT,CSASPARVWARDRNEKLFF
TRBV12-3/TRBV12-4,.,.,TRBJ2-5,TGTGCCGGCAGTAGGCAGGGGGGTACGGAGACCCAGTACTTC,CAGSRQGGTETQYF
TRBV20-1,few,.,TRBJ2-5,TGCAGTGCTCACCGTCGGGACTTCTTAAGTATACAAGAGACCCAGTACTTC,CSAHRRDFLSIQETQYF
TRBV7-7,few,TRBD2,TRBJ2-1,TGTGCCAGCAGCCGAGGGACTAGCGGGAAGAATGAGCAGTTCTTC,CASSRGTSGKNEQFF
TRBV7-9,.,.,TRBJ2-3,TGTGCCAGCAGCTCACAGGGAACTAGCACAGATACGCAGTATTTT,CASSSQGTSTDTQYF
TRBV12-3/TRBV12-4,few,.,TRBJ2-1,TGTGCCAGCAGTTTAGTGGTTGAGCAGTTCTTC,CASSLVVEQFF
TRBV12-3/TRBV12-4,few,TRBD2,TRBJ2-1,TGTGCCAGCAGAAACCTTAGCGGGATGGGTTTTGAGCAGTTCTTC,CASRNLSGMGFEQFF
TRBV18,few,.,TRBJ2-1,TGTGCCAGCTCACTCACTAGTACCAACAATGAGCAGTTCTTC,CASSLTSTNNEQFF
TRBV7-9,few,.,TRBJ2-3,TGTGCCAGCAGCTTGAGGGGTGTAACAGATACGCAGTATTTT,CASSLRGVTDTQYF
TRBV20-1,.,.,TRBJ2-1,TGCAGTGTTGACGGGTCCTACAATGAGCAGTTCTTC,CSVDGSYNEQFF
TRBV15,few,.,TRBJ2-2,TGTGCCACCAGCAGAGATATGTCGGCCGGGGAGCTGTTTTTT,CATSRDMSAGELFF
TRBV7-2,.,.,TRBJ1-4,TGTGCCAGCAGCGCCGGGGCTTTCGGCGAAAAACTGTTTTTT,CASSAGAFGEKLFF
TRBV20-1,.,TRBD2,TRBJ2-3,TGCAGTGCTAGAGGAGCAAGCGGGAAGTACGCGCAGTATTTT,CSARGASGKYAQYF
TRBV28,.,.,TRBJ1-1,TGTGCCAGCAACCCGGTAGGGAACACTGAAGCTTTCTTT,CASNPVGNTEAFF
TRBV7-2,.,.,TRBJ2-5,TGTGCCAGCAGAAAAGGGACCCTACCGCGGAAGTACTTC,CASRKGTLPRKYF
TRBV12-3/TRBV12-4,.,.,TRBJ2-5,TGTGCCAGCAGTTTTAGGGGCAGAGAAGAGACCCAGTACTTC,CASSFRGREETQYF